This is a list of T cell receptor beta chains from one sample in a study of shared clonotypes between healthy human individuals. Sequencing used immunoSEQ multiplex PCR; TCRdb keeps in-frame clones, though not all of them. The top ten clones hold roughly 0.13% of a sample with 2 million to 2.5 million clones, approximately 96% of them seen once. The sample consisted of naive CD4+ T cells sorted from blood. These receptors were collected from a man aged 18 to 29 in good health. Each CDR3 is given with its conserved first and last residue. A D gene is named only where the DNA matches it firmly.

v_call: TRBV15; cdr3_length: 15; d_call: TRBD1; j_call: TRBJ2-5; cdr3_nt: TGTGCCACCAGCAGAGTACAGGGGTTCCAAGAGACCCAGTACTTC; cdr3_aa: CATSRVQGFQETQYF
v_call: TRBV4-3; cdr3_length: 16; d_call: TRBD2; j_call: TRBJ2-5; cdr3_nt: TGCGCCAGCAGCCAAGTAGCGGGAGGGCGCCAAGAGACCCAGTACTTC; cdr3_aa: CASSQVAGGRQETQYF
v_call: TRBV6-1; cdr3_length: 12; d_call: .; j_call: TRBJ2-7; cdr3_nt: TGTGCCAGCAGTGACAACAGGTGGAGGGAGTACTTC; cdr3_aa: CASSDNRWREYF
v_call: TRBV5-6; cdr3_length: 15; d_call: .; j_call: TRBJ2-2; cdr3_nt: TGTGCCAGCAGCTCTGTACTTCTACCAACCGGGGAGCTGTTTTTT; cdr3_aa: CASSSVLLPTGELFF
v_call: TRBV28; cdr3_length: 14; d_call: .; j_call: TRBJ1-5; cdr3_nt: TGTGCCAGCATCACACAGGGAGACAATCAGCCCCAGCATTTT; cdr3_aa: CASITQGDNQPQHF
v_call: TRBV25-1; cdr3_length: 13; d_call: .; j_call: TRBJ2-7; cdr3_nt: TGTGCCAGCAGTGAACCTACCTCCTACGAGCAGTACTTC; cdr3_aa: CASSEPTSYEQYF
v_call: TRBV5-1; cdr3_length: 15; d_call: .; j_call: TRBJ2-7; cdr3_nt: TGCGCCAGCAGCTTAATTCCCGGAGGGTCCTACGAGCAGTACTTC; cdr3_aa: CASSLIPGGSYEQYF
v_call: TRBV4-3; cdr3_length: 16; d_call: .; j_call: TRBJ2-5; cdr3_nt: TGCGCCAGCAGCCAAGATTTTCGTCAGGGGCAAGAGACCCAGTACTTC; cdr3_aa: CASSQDFRQGQETQYF
v_call: TRBV10-3; cdr3_length: 15; d_call: TRBD2; j_call: TRBJ2-3; cdr3_nt: TGTGCCATCAGTGAGCGAGGCGGGGGGACAGATACGCAGTATTTT; cdr3_aa: CAISERGGGTDTQYF
v_call: TRBV4-2; cdr3_length: 17; d_call: TRBD2; j_call: TRBJ2-3; cdr3_nt: TGTGCCAGCAGCCAAGATCCCAGCGGGGGGTTCACAGATACGCAGTATTTT; cdr3_aa: CASSQDPSGGFTDTQYF